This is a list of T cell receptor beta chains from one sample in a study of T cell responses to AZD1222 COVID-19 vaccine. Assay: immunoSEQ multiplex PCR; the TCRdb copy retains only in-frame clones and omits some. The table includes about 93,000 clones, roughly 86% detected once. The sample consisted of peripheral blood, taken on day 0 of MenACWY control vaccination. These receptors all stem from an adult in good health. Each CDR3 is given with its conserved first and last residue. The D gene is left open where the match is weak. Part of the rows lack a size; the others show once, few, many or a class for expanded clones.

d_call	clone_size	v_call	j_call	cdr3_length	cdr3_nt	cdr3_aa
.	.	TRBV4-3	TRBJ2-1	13	TGCGCCAGCAGCCAAGAGCCGTACAATGAGCAGTTCTTC	CASSQEPYNEQFF
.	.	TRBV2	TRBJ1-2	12	TGTGCCAGCAGCGAAACGGGGTATGGCTACACCTTC	CASSETGYGYTF
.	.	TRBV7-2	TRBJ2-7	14	TGTGCCAGCAGCTCCCCGCCGGCGGCCTACGAGCAGTACTTC	CASSSPPAAYEQYF
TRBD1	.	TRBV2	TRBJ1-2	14	TGTGCCAGCAGGCAGGGGGGGCAAAACTATGGCTACACCTTC	CASRQGGQNYGYTF
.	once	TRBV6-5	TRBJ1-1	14	TGTGCCAGCAGCCGACCTGGACTGAGCACTGAAGCTTTCTTT	CASSRPGLSTEAFF
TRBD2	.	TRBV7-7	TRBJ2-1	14	TGTGCTAGCAGCAAAGCGGGGAGATACAATGAGCAGTTCTTC	CASSKAGRYNEQFF
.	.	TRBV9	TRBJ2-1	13	TGTGCCAGCAGCCCGACAGCATACAATGAGCAGTTCTTC	CASSPTAYNEQFF
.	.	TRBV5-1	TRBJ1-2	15	TGCGCCAGCAGCTTGGACGGACAGCCGAACTATGGCTACACCTTC	CASSLDGQPNYGYTF
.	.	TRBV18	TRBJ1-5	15	TGTGCCAGCTCACCATCGGGCCAGCTGAATCAGCCCCAGCATTTT	CASSPSGQLNQPQHF
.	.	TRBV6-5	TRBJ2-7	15	TGTGCCAGCAGTCCTGGGGGACCGAAATCCTACGAGCAGTACTTC	CASSPGGPKSYEQYF
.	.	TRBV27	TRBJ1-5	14	TGTGCCAGCAGTTTCGGCAGGGGTGGGCAGCCCCAGCATTTT	CASSFGRGGQPQHF
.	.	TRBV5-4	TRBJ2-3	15	TGTGCCAGCAGCCTAACTGGGGGAAGCACAGATACGCAGTATTTT	CASSLTGGSTDTQYF
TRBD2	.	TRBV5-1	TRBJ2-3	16	TGCGCCAGCAGCTTGGTGGCTAGCGGGATGCCAGATACGCAGTATTTT	CASSLVASGMPDTQYF
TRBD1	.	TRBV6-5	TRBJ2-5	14	TGTGCCAGCAGAAAGACAGGGTGGGGAGAGACCCAGTACTTC	CASRKTGWGETQYF
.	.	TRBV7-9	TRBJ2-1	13	TGTGCCAGCAGGATCACAGGGGCGGGGGAGCAGTTCTTC	CASRITGAGEQFF
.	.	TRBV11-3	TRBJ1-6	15	TGTGCCAGCAGCTTAGACCGCCCTCCTAATTCACCCCTCCACTTT	CASSLDRPPNSPLHF
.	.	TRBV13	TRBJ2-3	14	TGTGCCAGCAGCTTACTTGGGGGGACAGATACGCAGTATTTT	CASSLLGGTDTQYF
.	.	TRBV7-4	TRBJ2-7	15	TGTGCCAGCAGCTTAGCGTCAGAGCGCTCCTACGAGCAGTACTTC	CASSLASERSYEQYF
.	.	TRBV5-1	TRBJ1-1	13	TGCGCCAGCAGCTTGGACTCGAACACTGAAGCTTTCTTT	CASSLDSNTEAFF
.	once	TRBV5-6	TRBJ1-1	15	TGTGCCAGCAGCTTGTCCGGGTGGGCGAACACTGAAGCTTTCTTT	CASSLSGWANTEAFF
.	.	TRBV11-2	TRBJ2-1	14	TGTGCCAGCAGCTTTATAGGGACACGCAATGAGCAGTTCTTC	CASSFIGTRNEQFF
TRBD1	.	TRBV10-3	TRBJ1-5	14	TGTGCCATCAGTGAGCGGACAGGGAGTCAGCCCCAGCATTTT	CAISERTGSQPQHF
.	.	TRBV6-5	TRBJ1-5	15	TGTGCCAGCAGTTATGGGGGGAGGCGCAATCAGCCCCAGCATTTT	CASSYGGRRNQPQHF
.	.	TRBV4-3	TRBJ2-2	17	TGCGCCAGCAGCCAAGATCTTGGACCTCCCAGGGGCGGGGAGCTGTTTTTT	CASSQDLGPPRGGELFF
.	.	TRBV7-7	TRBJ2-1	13	TGTGCCAGCAGCTTTACTCTCGGGGATGGGCAGTTCTTC	CASSFTLGDGQFF
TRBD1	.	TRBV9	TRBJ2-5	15	TGTGCCAGCAGCGTAGGGACAGGGGGCGGAGAGACCCAGTACTTC	CASSVGTGGGETQYF
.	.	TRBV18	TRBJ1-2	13	TGTGCCAGCTCACCAGACGGAAGCTATGGCTACACCTTC	CASSPDGSYGYTF
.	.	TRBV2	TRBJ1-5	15	TGTGCCAGCACCACGGACGCCGTTAGCAATCAGCCCCAGCATTTT	CASTTDAVSNQPQHF
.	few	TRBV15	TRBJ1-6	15	TGTGCCACCAGCAGAGATAAGGGGGGGAATTCACCCCTCCACTTT	CATSRDKGGNSPLHF
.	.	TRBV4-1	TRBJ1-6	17	TGCGCCAGCAGCCAAGAGGACAGCTACTCCTATAATTCACCCCTCCACTTT	CASSQEDSYSYNSPLHF
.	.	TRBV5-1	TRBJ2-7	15	TGCGCCAGCAGCTTGGAACAGGTGAGCTCCTACGAGCAGTACTTC	CASSLEQVSSYEQYF
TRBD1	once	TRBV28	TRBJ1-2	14	TGTGCCAGCAGTCAGGGGGCCTCTAACTATGGCTACACCTTC	CASSQGASNYGYTF
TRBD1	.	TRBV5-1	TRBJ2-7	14	TGCGCCAGCAGCCCCGGGACAGGCCAGTACGAGCAGTACTTC	CASSPGTGQYEQYF
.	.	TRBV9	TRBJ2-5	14	TGTGCCAGCAGCGTGGGGGTGGGCTCAGAGACCCAGTACTTC	CASSVGVGSETQYF
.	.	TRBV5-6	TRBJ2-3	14	TGTGCCAGCAGCTTGGCCCGGTTGGGGGATACGCAGTATTTT	CASSLARLGDTQYF
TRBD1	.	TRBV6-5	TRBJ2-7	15	TGTGCCAGCAGTTACCGCCGACAGGGGTTTCACGAGCAGTACTTC	CASSYRRQGFHEQYF
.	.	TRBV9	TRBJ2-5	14	TGTGCCAGCAGCGTAGGGGACCCGCAAGAGACCCAGTACTTC	CASSVGDPQETQYF
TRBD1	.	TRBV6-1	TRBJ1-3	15	TGTGCCAGCAGTGACGGGACAGGGCAGGGAAACACCATATATTTT	CASSDGTGQGNTIYF
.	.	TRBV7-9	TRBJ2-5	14	TGTGCCAGCAGCTCGACAGTCGGGGAGGAGACCCAGTACTTC	CASSSTVGEETQYF
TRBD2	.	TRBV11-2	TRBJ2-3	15	TGTGCCAGCAGCTTCGGACTAGCGGGCACAGATACGCAGTATTTT	CASSFGLAGTDTQYF
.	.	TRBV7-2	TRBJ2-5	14	TGTGCCAGCAGCTCGCAGCGGGCGAGGGAGACCCAGTACTTC	CASSSQRARETQYF
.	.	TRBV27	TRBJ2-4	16	TGTGCCAGCAGTCTCCAGCGGCAGGGACCTTGGGACATTCAGTACTTC	CASSLQRQGPWDIQYF
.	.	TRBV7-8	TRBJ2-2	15	TGTGCCAGCAGGCTTAGACTCCGAAACACCGGGGAGCTGTTTTTT	CASRLRLRNTGELFF
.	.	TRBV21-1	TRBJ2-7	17	TGTGCCAGCAGCAAAGTCGCGGTTTTACATTCCCTCTGCGAGCAGTACTTC	CASSKVAVLHSLCEQYF
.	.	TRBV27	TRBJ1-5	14	TGTGCCAGCAGTTTAGTAGGGGGCAATCAGCCCCAGCATTTT	CASSLVGGNQPQHF
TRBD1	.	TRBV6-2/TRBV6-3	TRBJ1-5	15	TGTGCCAGCATCCCTCGGACAGGGTTGGGTCAGCCCCAGCATTTT	CASIPRTGLGQPQHF
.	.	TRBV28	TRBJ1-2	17	TGTGCCAGCAGGCTACCCCGGGGGGGGGCGGACTCATATGGCTACACCTTC	CASRLPRGGADSYGYTF
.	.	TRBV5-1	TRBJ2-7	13	TGCGCCAGCACCAGGGGGGGGCTCGACGAGCAGTACTTC	CASTRGGLDEQYF
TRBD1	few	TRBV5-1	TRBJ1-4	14	TGCGCCAGCAGCATCGGACAGGGGGCCGAAAAACTGTTTTTT	CASSIGQGAEKLFF
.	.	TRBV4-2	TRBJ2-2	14	TGTGCCAGCAGCCAAGGAGGAGACACCGGGGAGCTGTTTTTT	CASSQGGDTGELFF
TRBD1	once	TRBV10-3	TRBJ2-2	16	TGTGCCATCAGTGAGGGGGACAGGGGAAGGGGCGGGGAGCTGTTTTTT	CAISEGDRGRGGELFF
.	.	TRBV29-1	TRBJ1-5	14	TGCAGCGTTGGGGCGGGTTATAGCAATCAGCCCCAGCATTTT	CSVGAGYSNQPQHF
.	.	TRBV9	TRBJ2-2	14	TGTGCCAGCAGCCCTGCAGGTGTCACCGGGGAGCTGTTTTTT	CASSPAGVTGELFF
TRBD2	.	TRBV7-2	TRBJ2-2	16	TGTGCCAGCAGCCGCACTAGCGGGCTGAACACCGGGGAGCTGTTTTTT	CASSRTSGLNTGELFF
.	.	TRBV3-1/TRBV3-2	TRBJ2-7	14	TGTGCCAGCAGCCCGAGGGACGGAAACTACGAGCAGTACTTC	CASSPRDGNYEQYF